This TCR beta chain stems from a study of Ad26.COV2.S vaccination and SARS-CoV-2 variants. For the study at large: As a participant in COV1001, the donor was in the Ad26.COV2.S trial arm.

From germline, CDR1 is SGHDN and CDR2 FVKESK. This CDR3 is built from 15 residues. The germline V and J ends were trimmed by 0 bases and 1 base, with 4 bases remaining between them. In the case of this clone: The antigen remains unidentified.

Whole-study results and caveats: While placebo recipients had lower spike-specific TCR breadth, vaccine recipients had more.

The treatment: over 15 received Ad26.COV2.S at low or high dose, single or two shots; a few received placebo; per-sample allocation not given. At day 63 after the first vaccine or placebo injection, samples were drawn. Produced via immunoSEQ multiplex PCR; TCRdb's table is partial and in-frame only. The profile shows a few hundred thousand clones, 90% of them singletons. J is TRBJ2-6 and V is TRBV14; D is undetermined. This TCR derives from a person aged 18 to 65 who received the Ad26.COV2.S COVID-19 vaccine or a placebo. Sequencing used peripheral blood, obtained in a trial of Ad26.COV2.S vaccine versus placebo. CDR3 loop: CASSQDISGANVLTF. The CDR3 DNA follows: TGTGCCAGCAGCCAAGATATATCTGGGGCCAACGTCCTGACTTTC.